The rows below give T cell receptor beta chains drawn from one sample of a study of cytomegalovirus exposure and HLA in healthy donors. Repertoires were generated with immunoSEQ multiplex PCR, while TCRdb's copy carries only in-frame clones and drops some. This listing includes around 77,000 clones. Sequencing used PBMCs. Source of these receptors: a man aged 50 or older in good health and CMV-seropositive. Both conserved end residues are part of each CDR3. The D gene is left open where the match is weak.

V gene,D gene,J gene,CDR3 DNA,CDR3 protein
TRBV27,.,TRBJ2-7,TGTGCCAGCAGTTCCCCTGGGCGACATTCTTCTTTC,CASSSPGRHSSF
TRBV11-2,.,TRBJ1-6,TGTGCCAGCAGCCCTTCGCCCCAGTCACCCCTCCACTTT,CASSPSPQSPLHF
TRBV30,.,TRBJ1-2,TGTGCCTGGCTTCAGGGATACTATGGCTACACCTTC,CAWLQGYYGYTF
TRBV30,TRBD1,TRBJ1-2,TGTGCCTGGAGTCTACTTTTTGGACAGGGGGACGGCTACACCTTC,CAWSLLFGQGDGYTF
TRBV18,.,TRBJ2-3,TGTGCCAGCTCTCAGACTTTTGCTAGCACAGATACGCAGTATTTT,CASSQTFASTDTQYF
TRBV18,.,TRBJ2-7,TGTGCCAGCTCACTCGGACAGTCACCCGAGCAGTACTTC,CASSLGQSPEQYF
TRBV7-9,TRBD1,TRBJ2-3,TGTGCCAGCAGCCCCAGGGGGACCCTGAGCACAGATACGCAGTATTTT,CASSPRGTLSTDTQYF
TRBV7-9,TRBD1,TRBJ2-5,TGTGCCAGCAGCTTGACCCAGGGGGTTAGGGAGACCCAGTACTTC,CASSLTQGVRETQYF
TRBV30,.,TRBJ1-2,TGTGCCTGGAGACCCCACAGGGACTATGGCTACACCTTC,CAWRPHRDYGYTF
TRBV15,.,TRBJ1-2,TGTGCCACCAGCAGAGAAGGGGGTAAGGGCTACACCTTC,CATSREGGKGYTF
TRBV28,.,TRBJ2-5,TGTGCCAGCAGTTTGGGCAGGGAAGAGACCCAGTACTTC,CASSLGREETQYF
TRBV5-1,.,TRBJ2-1,TGCGCCAGCAGCTTGGTATCAGTAAGGGAGAATGAGCAGTTCTTC,CASSLVSVRENEQFF
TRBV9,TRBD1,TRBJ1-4,TGTGCCAGCAGCGTCGACAGGGGAGCTAATGAAAAACTGTTTTTT,CASSVDRGANEKLFF
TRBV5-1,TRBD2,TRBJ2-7,TGCGCCAGCAGAGAAGCGGGGGCCTCCTACGAGCAGTACTTC,CASREAGASYEQYF
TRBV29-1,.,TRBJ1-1,TGCAGCGTCCTACGGGGTGGCAGGTCTGGTGCTGAAGCTTTCTTT,CSVLRGGRSGAEAFF
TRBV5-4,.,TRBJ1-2,TGTGCCAGCAGCTCTGCCGGGGGGAGTAGGCACTATGGCTACACCTTC,CASSSAGGSRHYGYTF
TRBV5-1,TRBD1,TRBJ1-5,TGCGCCAGCAGCTGGGACAGCGATAGCAATCAGCCCCAGCATTTT,CASSWDSDSNQPQHF
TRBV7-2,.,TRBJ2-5,TGTGCCAGCAGCTCCCCATGGTTGGAGGAGACCCAGTACTTC,CASSSPWLEETQYF
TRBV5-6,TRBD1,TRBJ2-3,TGTGCCAGCTCAACTTCTTTGGACAGGGGTGAAGATACGCAGTATTTT,CASSTSLDRGEDTQYF
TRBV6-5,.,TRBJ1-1,TGTGCAGTGGCAACGAACACTGAAGCTTTCTTT,CAVATNTEAFF
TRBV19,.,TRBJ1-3,TGTGCCAGCTCGACAGTTAGGGGAAACACCATATATTTT,CASSTVRGNTIYF
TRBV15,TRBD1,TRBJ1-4,TGTGCCACCAACTCCGAGGGACAGCCCTATGAAAAACTGTTTTTT,CATNSEGQPYEKLFF
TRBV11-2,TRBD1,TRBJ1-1,TGTGCCAGCAGCTTATGGGTTACACAGGGGGAGTCTATCAGGGCTTTCTTT,CASSLWVTQGESIRAFF
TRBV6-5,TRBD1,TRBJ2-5,TGTGCCAGCAGGGACAGGGGAGAGGAGACCCAGTACTTC,CASRDRGEETQYF
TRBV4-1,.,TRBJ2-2,TGCGCCAGCAGCCAAGTGGGGGGGGCGGCCGGGGAGCTGTTTTTT,CASSQVGGAAGELFF
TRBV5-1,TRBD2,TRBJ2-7,TGCGCCAGCAGCTTGGCGGGGGGGAGCGCCTACGAGCAGTACTTC,CASSLAGGSAYEQYF
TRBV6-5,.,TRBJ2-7,TGTGCCAGCAGTTACTCCGGGTTTACCTACGAGCAGTACTTC,CASSYSGFTYEQYF
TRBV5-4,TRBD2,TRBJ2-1,TGTGCCAGCAGCGTCTCTAGCGGCATTAGGAATGAGCAGTTCTTC,CASSVSSGIRNEQFF
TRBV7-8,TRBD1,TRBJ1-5,TGTGCCAGCAGCTTGGACAGGGTGGTAAGCAATCAGCCCCAGCATTTT,CASSLDRVVSNQPQHF
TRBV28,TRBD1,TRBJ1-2,TGTGCCAGCAGTTCCCCTGGGGTTGGGACAGCCTTCTACTACACCTTC,CASSSPGVGTAFYYTF
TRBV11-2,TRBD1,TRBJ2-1,TGTGCCAGCAGCTTAGAGGGGACAGGCGGAGTTAAGCAGTTCTTC,CASSLEGTGGVKQFF
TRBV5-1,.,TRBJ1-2,TGCGCCAGCAGCTTAGGACGAGGGGGCTACACCTTC,CASSLGRGGYTF
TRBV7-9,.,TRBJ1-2,TGTGCCAGCAGCGGGCCGGGGGGGAACTATGGCTACACCTTC,CASSGPGGNYGYTF
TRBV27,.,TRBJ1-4,TGTGCCACCTCCAGGGGAGCTGAGGGGAAACTGTTTTTT,CATSRGAEGKLFF
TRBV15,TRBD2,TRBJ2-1,TGTGCCACCAGCCAACTAGCGGGAGCGGATGAGCAGTTCTTC,CATSQLAGADEQFF
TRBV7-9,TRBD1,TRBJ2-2,TGTGCCAGCAGCTGGTCGGGACAGGGAACGGCCGGGGAGCTGTTTTTT,CASSWSGQGTAGELFF
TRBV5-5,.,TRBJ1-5,TGTGCCAGCAGCGTGGGGGAGGGGTACGGGCAGCCCCAGCATTTT,CASSVGEGYGQPQHF
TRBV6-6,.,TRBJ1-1,TGTGCCAGCACCCTAAGATTGGTTTTGAACACTGAAGCTTTCTTT,CASTLRLVLNTEAFF
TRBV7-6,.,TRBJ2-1,TGTGCCAGCAGCTCGTTGTTCAATGAGCAGTTCTTC,CASSSLFNEQFF
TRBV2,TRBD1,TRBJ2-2,TGTGCCAGCAGTGGGACAGGGGTGGCGAACACCGGGGAGCTGTTTTTT,CASSGTGVANTGELFF
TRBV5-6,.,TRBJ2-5,TGTGCCAGCAGCTTGCTAGAGGGGACCCAGTACTTC,CASSLLEGTQYF
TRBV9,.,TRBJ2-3,TGTGCCAGCAGCGTCGGGGGAAGCACAGATACGCAGTATTTT,CASSVGGSTDTQYF
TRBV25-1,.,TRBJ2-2,TGTGCCAGCAGTGTTCCTTGGGGGCAAGGCACCGGGGAGCTGTTTTTT,CASSVPWGQGTGELFF
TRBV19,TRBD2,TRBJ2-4,TGTGCCAGTAGTACCGACGGCCTAGCGGTAAACATTCAGTACTTC,CASSTDGLAVNIQYF
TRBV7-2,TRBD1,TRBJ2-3,TGTGCCAGCAGCTCAGGACAGGGGGCTTCTGTAACGCAGTATTTT,CASSSGQGASVTQYF
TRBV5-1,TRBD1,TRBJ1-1,TGCGCCAGCAGCTCCGGGACAGGGCCGAACACTGAAGCTTTCTTT,CASSSGTGPNTEAFF
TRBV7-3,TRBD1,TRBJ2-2,TGTGCCAGCAGTCGTGTGACAGGGGCGAACACCGGGGAGCTGTTTTTT,CASSRVTGANTGELFF
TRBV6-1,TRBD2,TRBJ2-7,TGTGCCAGCACCGCTAGCGGGATTCGATACGAGCAGTACTTC,CASTASGIRYEQYF
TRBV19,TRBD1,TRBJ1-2,TGTGCCAGTAGTATACAATCCGGGACAGGGAGGTATGGCTACACCTTC,CASSIQSGTGRYGYTF
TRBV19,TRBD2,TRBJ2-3,TGTGCCATAAGTAAGTTGGAGGGTCTAGCGGTTAGCACAGATACGCAGTATTTT,CAISKLEGLAVSTDTQYF
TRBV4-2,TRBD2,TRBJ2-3,TGTGCCAGCAGCCAAGCCCCTCTGGGAGCGGGGCCCGACACAGATACGCAGTATTTT,CASSQAPLGAGPDTDTQYF
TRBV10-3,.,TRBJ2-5,TGTGCCATCAGTGCTGACAGTCAAGAGACCCAGTACTTC,CAISADSQETQYF
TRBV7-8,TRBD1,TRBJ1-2,TGTGCCAGCAGCTTCCGGACAGGGGATTATGGCTACACCTTC,CASSFRTGDYGYTF
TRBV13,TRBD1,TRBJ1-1,TGTGCCAGCAGCCCGGACAGGGGGAGTGAAGCTTTCTTT,CASSPDRGSEAFF
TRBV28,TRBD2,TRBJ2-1,TGTGCCAGCCTAGCGGGAGACTACAATGAGCAGTTCTTC,CASLAGDYNEQFF
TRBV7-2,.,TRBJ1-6,TGTGCCAGCAGCGCTACAGGGACCTTTAATTCACCCCTCCACTTT,CASSATGTFNSPLHF
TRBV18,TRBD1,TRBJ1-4,TGTGCCAGCTCACCCCCGACAGGGGGTGATGAAAAACTGTTTTTT,CASSPPTGGDEKLFF
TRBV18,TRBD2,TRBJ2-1,TGTGCCAGCTCACGGGCTAGCGGGGCGAATGAGCAGTTCTTC,CASSRASGANEQFF
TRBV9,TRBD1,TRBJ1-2,TGTGCCAGCAGCGCAAGGGACAGGCTTGATCGAGGCTACACCTTC,CASSARDRLDRGYTF
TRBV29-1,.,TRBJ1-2,TGCAGCGCCACCGGGGGGCGCGGCTATGGCTACACCTTC,CSATGGRGYGYTF